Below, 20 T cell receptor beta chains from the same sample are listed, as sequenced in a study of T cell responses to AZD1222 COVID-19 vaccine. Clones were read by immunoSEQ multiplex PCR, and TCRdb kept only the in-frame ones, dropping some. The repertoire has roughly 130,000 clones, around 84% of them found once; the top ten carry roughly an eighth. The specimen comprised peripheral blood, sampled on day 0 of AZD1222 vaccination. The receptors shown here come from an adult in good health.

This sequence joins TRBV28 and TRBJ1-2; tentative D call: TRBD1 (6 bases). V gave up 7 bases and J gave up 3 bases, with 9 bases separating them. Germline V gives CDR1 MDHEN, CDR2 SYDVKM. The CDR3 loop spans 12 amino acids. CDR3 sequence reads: CASTQGDYGYTF. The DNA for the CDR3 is TGTGCCAGCACACAGGGCGACTATGGCTACACCTTC.

This CDR3 reads CASRPFGRRGNEQFF. CDR3 bases: TGTGCCAGCAGGCCATTTGGGCGGAGGGGGAATGAGCAGTTCTTC. The V gene is TRBV2, the J gene TRBJ2-1, with D perhaps TRBD1 or TRBD2 (6 bases each). Trimming shortened V by 6 bases and J by 7 bases, and 19 bases separated the two germline ends. This CDR3 is built from 15 residues. Per the germline V gene, CDR1 is SNHLY and CDR2 is FYNNEI. Full variable domain (remainder filled in from reference TRBV2 and TRBJ2-1): EPEVTQTPSHQVTQMGQEVILRCVPISNHLYFYWYRQILGQKVEFLVSFYNNEISEKSEIFDDQFSVERPDGSNFTLKIRSTKLEDSAMYFCASRPFGRRGNEQFFGPGTRLTVL.

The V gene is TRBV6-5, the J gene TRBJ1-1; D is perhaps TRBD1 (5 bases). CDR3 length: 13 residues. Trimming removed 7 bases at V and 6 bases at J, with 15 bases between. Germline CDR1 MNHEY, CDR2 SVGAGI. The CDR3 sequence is CASTFEGHAEAFF. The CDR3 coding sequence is TGTGCCAGCACCTTTGAGGGGCATGCTGAAGCTTTCTTT.

In DNA form, the CDR3 reads TGCGCCAGCAGCCAAGTAGCTAGCGGGAGCGATGAGCAGTTCTTC. Its translation is CASSQVASGSDEQFF. This sequence joins TRBV4-1 and TRBJ2-1; TRBD2 aligns across 10 bases. The CDR3 is 15 amino acids. Trimming at V came to 1 base and at J to 8 bases, leaving 5 bases not matched to a gene. Germline assignment: CDR1 MGHRA and CDR2 YSYEKL.

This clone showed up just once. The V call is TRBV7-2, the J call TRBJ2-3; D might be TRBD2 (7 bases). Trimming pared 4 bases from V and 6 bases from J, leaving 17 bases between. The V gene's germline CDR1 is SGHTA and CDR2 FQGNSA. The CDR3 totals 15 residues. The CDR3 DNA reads TGTGCCAGCAGCTCGGGGGGCCGAGGTGTCGATACGCAGTATTTT. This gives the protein CASSSGGRGVDTQYF.

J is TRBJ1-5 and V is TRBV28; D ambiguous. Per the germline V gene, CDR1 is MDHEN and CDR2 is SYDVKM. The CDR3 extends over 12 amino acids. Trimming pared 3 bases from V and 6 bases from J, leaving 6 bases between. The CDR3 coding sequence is TGTGCCAGCAGTTTGCGGGTTCAGCCCCAGCATTTT. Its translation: CASSLRVQPQHF.

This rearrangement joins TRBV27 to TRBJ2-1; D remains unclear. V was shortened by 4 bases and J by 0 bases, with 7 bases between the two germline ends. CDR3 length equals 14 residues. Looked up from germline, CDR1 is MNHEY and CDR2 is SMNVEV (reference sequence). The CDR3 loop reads CASSSWDSYNEQFF. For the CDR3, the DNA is TGTGCCAGCAGTTCTTGGGACTCCTACAATGAGCAGTTCTTC.

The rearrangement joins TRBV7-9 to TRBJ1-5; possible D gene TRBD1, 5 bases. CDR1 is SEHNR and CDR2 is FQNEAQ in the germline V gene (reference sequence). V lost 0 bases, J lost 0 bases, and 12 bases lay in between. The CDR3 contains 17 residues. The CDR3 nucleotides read TGTGCCAGCAGCTTAGCGAGGCAGGGCTATAGCAATCAGCCCCAGCATTTT. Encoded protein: CASSLARQGYSNQPQHF.

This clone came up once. CDR3 in amino acids: CASSQDPQGARDEKLFF. The CDR3 region has the DNA TGCGCCAGCAGCCAAGATCCGCAGGGGGCCCGGGATGAAAAACTGTTTTTT. J is TRBJ1-4 and V is TRBV4-1; 8 bases fit TRBD1. The CDR3 runs to 17 residues. J gave up 6 bases and V 0 bases, and 9 bases lay outside the gene matches. Germline lookup yields CDR1 MGHRA and CDR2 YSYEKL.

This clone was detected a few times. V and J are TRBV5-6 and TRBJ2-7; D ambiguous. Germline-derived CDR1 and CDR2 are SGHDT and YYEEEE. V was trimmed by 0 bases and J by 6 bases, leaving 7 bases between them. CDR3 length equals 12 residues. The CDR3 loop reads CASSLAGAEQYF. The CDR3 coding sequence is TGTGCCAGCAGCTTGGCCGGCGCCGAGCAGTACTTC.

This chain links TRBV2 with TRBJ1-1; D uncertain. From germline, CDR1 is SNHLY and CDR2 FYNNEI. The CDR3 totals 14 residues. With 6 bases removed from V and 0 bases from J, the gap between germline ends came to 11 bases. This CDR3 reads CASSLLQMNTEAFF. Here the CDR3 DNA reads TGTGCCAGCAGCCTCCTACAGATGAACACTGAAGCTTTCTTT.

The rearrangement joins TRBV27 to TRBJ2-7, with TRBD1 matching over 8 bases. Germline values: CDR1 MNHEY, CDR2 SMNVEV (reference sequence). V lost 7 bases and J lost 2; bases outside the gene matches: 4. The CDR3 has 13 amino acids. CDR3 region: CASIKQGAYEQYF. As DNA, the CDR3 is TGTGCCAGCATCAAACAGGGGGCCTACGAGCAGTACTTC.

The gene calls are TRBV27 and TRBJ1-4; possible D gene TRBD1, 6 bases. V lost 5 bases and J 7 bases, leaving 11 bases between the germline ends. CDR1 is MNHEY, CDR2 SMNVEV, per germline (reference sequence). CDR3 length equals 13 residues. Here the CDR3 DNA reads TGTGCCAGCAGTCCCCAGACAGGTGAAAAACTGTTTTTT. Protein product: CASSPQTGEKLFF. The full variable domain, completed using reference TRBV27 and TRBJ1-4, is EAQVTQNPRYLITVTGKKLTVTCSQNMNHEYMSWYRQDPGLGLRQIYYSMNVEVTDKGDVPEGYKVSRKEKRNFPLILESPSPNQTSLYFCASSPQTGEKLFFGSGTQLSVL.

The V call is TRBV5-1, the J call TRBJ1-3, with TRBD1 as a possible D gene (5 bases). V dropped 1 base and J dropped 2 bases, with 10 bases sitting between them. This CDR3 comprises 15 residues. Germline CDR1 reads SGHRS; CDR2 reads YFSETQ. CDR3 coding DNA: TGCGCCAGCAGCTTGATAGGGGCTACTGGAAACACCATATATTTT. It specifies CASSLIGATGNTIYF.

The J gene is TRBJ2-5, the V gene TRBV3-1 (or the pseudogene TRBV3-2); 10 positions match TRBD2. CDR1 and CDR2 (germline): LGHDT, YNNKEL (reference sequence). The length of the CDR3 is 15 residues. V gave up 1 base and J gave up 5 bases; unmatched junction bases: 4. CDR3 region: CASSQAWTSGETQYF. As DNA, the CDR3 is TGTGCCAGCAGCCAAGCTTGGACTAGCGGCGAGACCCAGTACTTC.

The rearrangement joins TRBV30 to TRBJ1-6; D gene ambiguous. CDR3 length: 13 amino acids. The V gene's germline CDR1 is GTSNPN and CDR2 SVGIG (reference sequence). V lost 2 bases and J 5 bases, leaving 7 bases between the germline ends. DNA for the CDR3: TGTGCCTGGAGTAGCGCAGATAATTCACCCCTCCACTTT. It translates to CAWSSADNSPLHF.

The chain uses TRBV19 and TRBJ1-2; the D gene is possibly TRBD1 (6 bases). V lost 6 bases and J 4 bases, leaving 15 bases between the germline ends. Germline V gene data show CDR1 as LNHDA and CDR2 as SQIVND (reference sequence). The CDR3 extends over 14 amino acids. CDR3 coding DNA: TGTGCCAGTAGCCCCCCAGGGGCTGGCTATGGCTACACCTTC. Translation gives CASSPPGAGYGYTF.

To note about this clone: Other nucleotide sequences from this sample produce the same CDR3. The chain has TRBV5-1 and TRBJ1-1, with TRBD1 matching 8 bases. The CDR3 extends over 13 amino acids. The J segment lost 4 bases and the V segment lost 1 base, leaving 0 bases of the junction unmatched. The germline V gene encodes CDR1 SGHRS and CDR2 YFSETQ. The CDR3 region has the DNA TGCGCCAGCAGCTTGACAGGGGGCACTGAAGCTTTCTTT. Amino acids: CASSLTGGTEAFF.

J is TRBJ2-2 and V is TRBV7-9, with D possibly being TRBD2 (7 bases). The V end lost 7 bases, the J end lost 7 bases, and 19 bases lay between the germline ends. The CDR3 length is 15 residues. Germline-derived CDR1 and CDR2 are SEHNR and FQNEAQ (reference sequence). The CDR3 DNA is TGTGCCAGCACCCCCGGAGAGCGGGACAACGGGGAGCTGTTTTTT. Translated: CASTPGERDNGELFF.

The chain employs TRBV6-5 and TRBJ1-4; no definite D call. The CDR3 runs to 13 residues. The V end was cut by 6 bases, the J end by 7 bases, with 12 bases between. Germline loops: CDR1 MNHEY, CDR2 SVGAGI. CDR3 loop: CASSQSDGEKLFF. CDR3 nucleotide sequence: TGTGCCAGCAGCCAGAGTGACGGTGAAAAACTGTTTTTT.